One TCR beta chain is described in this entry. The entry originates in a study of blood T cell repertoires in COVID-19. The wider study: Some COVID-19 samples were acute and others convalescent; all came from the United States, Italy and Spain. In each case, the material was cDNA or gDNA derived from T cells, B-cell-depleted T cells, or PBMCs.

With V trimmed by 8 bases and J by 4 bases, 5 bases remained unmatched. Germline CDR1 reads MGHDK; CDR2 reads SYGVNS. The length of the CDR3 is 13 residues. How the authors handled the data: Amplification from reference gene primers served as the basis for estimated nucleated cell counts. Clones were sequenced by immunoSEQ multiplex PCR, and TCRdb holds only the in-frame ones, with some missing. That table furnishes V, J and clone size, whereas the DNA furnished D and trimming. This repertoire shows 110,000 to 150,000 clones, just under 85% found once; its top ten account for approximately 2.9%. Sequencing used peripheral blood. This sequence originates from a woman older than 75 with acute or convalescent COVID-19. The chain couples TRBV25-1 to TRBJ2-1, with 7 bases identical to TRBD2. The CDR3 bases are TGTGCCAGCTCCCGGGGGGATTACAATGAGCAGTTCTTC. Translating gives CASSRGDYNEQFF.